A selection of T cell receptor beta chains follows, all from one sample in a study of blood T cell repertoires in COVID-19. Only in-frame clones appear in the TCRdb table, and some are missing; sequencing was by immunoSEQ multiplex PCR. The sample consists of about 200,000 clones, about 90% of them appearing once. The sequenced sample was peripheral blood. The receptors were gathered from a man in his thirties or forties with acute or convalescent COVID-19. The CDR3 runs from the conserved cysteine through the conserved F or W. D genes are given only for firm matches. Clone sizes are given selectively: once, few, many, or a class where the clone is expanded.

V: TRBV2
J: TRBJ1-3
size: NA
D: NA
length: 16
DNA: TGTGCCAGCAGTCCAACTTTTTCTCTGACTGGAAACACCATATATTTT
CDR3: CASSPTFSLTGNTIYF

V: TRBV9
J: TRBJ1-3
size: NA
D: TRBD1
length: 17
DNA: TGTGCCAGCAGCGTAGCGGTTTTACAGGGGACTGGAAACACCATATATTTT
CDR3: CASSVAVLQGTGNTIYF

V: TRBV28
J: TRBJ2-1
size: NA
D: TRBD1
length: 15
DNA: TGTGCCAGCACCCAACTAGGACAGGGGAAGGATGAGCAGTTCTTC
CDR3: CASTQLGQGKDEQFF

V: TRBV28
J: TRBJ1-4
size: NA
D: NA
length: 14
DNA: TGTGCCAGCAGTGACCGGGGGGTCAGTGAAAAACTGTTTTTT
CDR3: CASSDRGVSEKLFF

V: TRBV5-6
J: TRBJ2-7
size: NA
D: NA
length: 13
DNA: TGTGCCAGCAGCTTTTCACCGGGAGAGGGGCAGTACTTC
CDR3: CASSFSPGEGQYF

V: TRBV11-3
J: TRBJ2-3
size: few
D: NA
length: 14
DNA: TGTGCCAGCAGCTTAACAGCTAGCACAGATACGCAGTATTTT
CDR3: CASSLTASTDTQYF

V: TRBV10-1
J: TRBJ1-5
size: NA
D: NA
length: 15
DNA: TGCGCCAGCAGGGAAGGGGAATTGGGCAATCAGCCCCAGCATTTT
CDR3: CASREGELGNQPQHF

V: TRBV6-6
J: TRBJ1-2
size: NA
D: TRBD1
length: 13
DNA: TGTGCCAGCGAAGACAGGGTTTGGTATGGCTACACCTTC
CDR3: CASEDRVWYGYTF

V: TRBV6-4
J: TRBJ1-6
size: NA
D: NA
length: 13
DNA: TGTGCCAGCAGTGACCAATTCGGTTCACCCCTCCACTTT
CDR3: CASSDQFGSPLHF

V: TRBV6-4
J: TRBJ1-2
size: NA
D: NA
length: 13
DNA: TGTGCCAGCAGTATCGGGGTGAACTATGGCTACACCTTC
CDR3: CASSIGVNYGYTF

V: TRBV4-1
J: TRBJ1-1
size: NA
D: TRBD1
length: 15
DNA: TGCGCCAGCAGCCAAACCGGGACAGGGAACACTGAAGCTTTCTTT
CDR3: CASSQTGTGNTEAFF

V: TRBV30
J: TRBJ2-1
size: NA
D: NA
length: 14
DNA: TGTGCCTGGAGCTACGGGGACACTTACAATGAGCAGTTCTTC
CDR3: CAWSYGDTYNEQFF

V: TRBV18
J: TRBJ1-5
size: NA
D: NA
length: 14
DNA: TGTGCCAGCTCACTCGTGGGGGGGGATCAGCCCCAGCATTTT
CDR3: CASSLVGGDQPQHF

V: TRBV30
J: TRBJ2-7
size: NA
D: NA
length: 14
DNA: TGTGCCTGGAGGGTAGGACTAGGGGGCTACGAGCAGTACTTC
CDR3: CAWRVGLGGYEQYF

V: TRBV11-2
J: TRBJ2-7
size: NA
D: NA
length: 13
DNA: TGTGCCAGCAGCTTTAATGGGGGGTACGAGCAGTACTTC
CDR3: CASSFNGGYEQYF

V: TRBV3-1/TRBV3-2
J: TRBJ1-2
size: NA
D: NA
length: 14
DNA: TGTGCCAGCAGTCGGACACGGGTAGTCGATGGCTACACCTTC
CDR3: CASSRTRVVDGYTF

V: TRBV11-1
J: TRBJ2-3
size: NA
D: NA
length: 16
DNA: TGTGCCAGCAGCTCCAATCGTGGGGGAGGAATAGATACGCAGTATTTT
CDR3: CASSSNRGGGIDTQYF

V: TRBV4-2
J: TRBJ2-7
size: NA
D: TRBD2
length: 14
DNA: TGTGCCAGCAGCCCGGGACTAGCGAGCTACGAGCAGTACTTC
CDR3: CASSPGLASYEQYF

V: TRBV29-1
J: TRBJ2-7
size: NA
D: TRBD1
length: 12
DNA: TGCAGCGCCAGGACAGGGAACAACGAGCAGTACTTC
CDR3: CSARTGNNEQYF

V: TRBV5-1
J: TRBJ1-5
size: NA
D: NA
length: 15
DNA: TGCGCCAGCAGCCAAAATGGGGGCGGGAGTCAGCCCCAGCATTTT
CDR3: CASSQNGGGSQPQHF

V: TRBV24-1
J: TRBJ2-1
size: NA
D: NA
length: 20
DNA: TGTGCCACCAGTGACCCTGTAGCAGGGGTCACCGGGAGGTCCTACAATGAGCAGTTCTTC
CDR3: CATSDPVAGVTGRSYNEQFF

V: TRBV14
J: TRBJ2-7
size: NA
D: NA
length: 15
DNA: TGTGCCAGCAGCCAAGAAAGTAACAGTGTTTACGAGCAGTACTTC
CDR3: CASSQESNSVYEQYF

V: TRBV12-2
J: TRBJ1-4
size: NA
D: NA
length: 15
DNA: TGTGCAAGTCGCTTCTTGGACAGGGATAATGAAAAACTGTTTTTT
CDR3: CASRFLDRDNEKLFF

V: TRBV6-5
J: TRBJ2-3
size: NA
D: NA
length: 15
DNA: TGTGCCAGTCATGGGGGGAGCAGGTCCGTAGATACGCAGTATTTT
CDR3: CASHGGSRSVDTQYF

V: TRBV20-1
J: TRBJ2-3
size: NA
D: NA
length: 11
DNA: TGCAGTGCTACCCGACTCGATACGCAGTATTTT
CDR3: CSATRLDTQYF

V: TRBV28
J: TRBJ2-5
size: NA
D: NA
length: 13
DNA: TGTGCCAGCAGTCGCGGTACGAGTGAGACCCAGTACTTC
CDR3: CASSRGTSETQYF

V: TRBV5-1
J: TRBJ2-3
size: NA
D: TRBD1
length: 14
DNA: TGCGCCAGCAGCTCGGGACAGATCACAGATACGCAGTATTTT
CDR3: CASSSGQITDTQYF

V: TRBV28
J: TRBJ1-6
size: NA
D: NA
length: 15
DNA: TGTGCCAGCTCGGTCGGAGGGATGGGCAATTCACCCCTCCACTTT
CDR3: CASSVGGMGNSPLHF

V: TRBV7-9
J: TRBJ1-1
size: NA
D: NA
length: 13
DNA: TGTGCCAGCAGCTTAGACATGAACACTGAAGCTTTCTTT
CDR3: CASSLDMNTEAFF

V: TRBV19
J: TRBJ2-3
size: NA
D: TRBD2
length: 14
DNA: TGTGCCAGTAGTCTTAGCGGGGCTATAGATACGCAGTATTTT
CDR3: CASSLSGAIDTQYF

V: TRBV29-1
J: TRBJ1-2
size: NA
D: TRBD1
length: 15
DNA: TGCAGCGTTGAAGACTGGAACAGGGGGCCAAATGGCTACACCTTC
CDR3: CSVEDWNRGPNGYTF

V: TRBV3-1/TRBV3-2
J: TRBJ1-6
size: once
D: TRBD1
length: 16
DNA: TGTGCCAGCAGCCAAGAGAAGGGACAGATTAATTCACCCCTCCACTTT
CDR3: CASSQEKGQINSPLHF

V: TRBV2
J: TRBJ1-1
size: once
D: NA
length: 13
DNA: TGTGCCAGCAAGTATCAGGAGGTTAGTGAAGCTTTCTTT
CDR3: CASKYQEVSEAFF

V: TRBV5-1
J: TRBJ1-1
size: NA
D: TRBD1
length: 14
DNA: TGCGCCAGCAGCCCGTCAGGGGGAGACACTGAAGCTTTCTTT
CDR3: CASSPSGGDTEAFF

V: TRBV7-3
J: TRBJ2-3
size: few
D: NA
length: 18
DNA: TGTGCCAGCAGCTTATCTCGTTCTAGCCGGGGGGCTACAGATACGCAGTATTTT
CDR3: CASSLSRSSRGATDTQYF

V: TRBV18
J: TRBJ2-7
size: NA
D: TRBD1
length: 14
DNA: TGTGCCAGCTCACCGGTAAAGGGGGCGGGCGAGCAGTACTTC
CDR3: CASSPVKGAGEQYF

V: TRBV19
J: TRBJ1-2
size: few
D: NA
length: 13
DNA: TGTGCCAGTAGTGCAGGCAGGAACTATGGCTACACCTTC
CDR3: CASSAGRNYGYTF